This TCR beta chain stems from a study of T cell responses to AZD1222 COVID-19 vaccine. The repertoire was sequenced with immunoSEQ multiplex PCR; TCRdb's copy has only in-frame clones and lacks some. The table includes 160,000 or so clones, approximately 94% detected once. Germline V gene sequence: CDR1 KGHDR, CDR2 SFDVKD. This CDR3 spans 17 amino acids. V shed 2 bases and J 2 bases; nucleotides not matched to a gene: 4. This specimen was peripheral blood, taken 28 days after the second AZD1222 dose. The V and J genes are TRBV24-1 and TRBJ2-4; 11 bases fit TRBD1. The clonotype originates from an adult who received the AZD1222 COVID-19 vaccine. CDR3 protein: CATSDSGQGATKNIQYF. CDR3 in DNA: TGTGCCACCAGTGATTCCGGACAGGGGGCTACCAAAAACATTCAGTACTTC.